This TCR beta chain comes out of a study of Ad26.COV2.S vaccination and SARS-CoV-2 variants. Study overall: The COV1001 Ad26.COV2.S trial arm included the donor. Once, or twice with 56 days between doses, Ad26.COV2.S was given intramuscularly.

The sample's treatment: 19 received Ad26.COV2.S at low or high dose, single or two shots; 5 received placebo; per-sample allocation not given. Sampling happened 63 days after the first vaccine or placebo injection. Repertoires were generated with immunoSEQ multiplex PCR, while TCRdb's copy carries only in-frame clones and drops some. The sample lists some 450,000 clones, 90% occurring once. Sequenced here: peripheral blood, sampled in a trial of Ad26.COV2.S vaccine versus placebo. The clonotype originates from a person between 18 and 65 years old who received the Ad26.COV2.S COVID-19 vaccine or a placebo.

The CDR3 sequence is CASSLGSRDEQFF. The CDR3 DNA reads TGCGCCAGCAGCCTCGGGAGTAGGGATGAGCAGTTCTTC. V is TRBV5-1 and J is TRBJ2-1; possibly TRBD2 for D (6 bases). This CDR3 comprises 13 residues. Germline V gives CDR1 SGHRS, CDR2 YFSETQ. Deletions cut 4 bases from V and 8 bases from J, with 13 bases between. The whole variable domain, filled in from reference TRBV5-1 and TRBJ2-1, reads KAGVTQTPRYLIKTRGQQVTLSCSPISGHRSVSWYQQTPGQGLQFLFEYFSETQRNKGNFPGRFSGRQFSNSRSEMNVSTLELGDSALYLCASSLGSRDEQFFGPGTRLTVL.